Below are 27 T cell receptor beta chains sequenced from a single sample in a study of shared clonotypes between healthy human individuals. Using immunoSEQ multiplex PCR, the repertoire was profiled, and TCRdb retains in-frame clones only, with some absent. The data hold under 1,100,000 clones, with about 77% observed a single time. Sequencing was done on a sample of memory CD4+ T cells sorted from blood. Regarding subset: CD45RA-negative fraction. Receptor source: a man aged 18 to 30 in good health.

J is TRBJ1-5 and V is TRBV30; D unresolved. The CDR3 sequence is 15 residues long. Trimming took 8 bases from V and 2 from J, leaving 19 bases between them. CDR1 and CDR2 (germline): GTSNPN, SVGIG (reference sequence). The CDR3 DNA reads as TGTGCCGGATCAAGTCTTTCGTATGGCAATCAGCCCCAGCATTTT. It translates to CAGSSLSYGNQPQHF.

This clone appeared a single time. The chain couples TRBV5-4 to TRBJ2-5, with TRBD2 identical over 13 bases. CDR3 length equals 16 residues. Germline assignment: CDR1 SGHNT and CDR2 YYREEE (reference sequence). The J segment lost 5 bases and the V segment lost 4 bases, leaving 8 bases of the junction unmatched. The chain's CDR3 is CASSAGTSGIGETQYF. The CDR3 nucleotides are TGTGCCAGCAGCGCCGGGACTAGCGGGATCGGGGAGACCCAGTACTTC.

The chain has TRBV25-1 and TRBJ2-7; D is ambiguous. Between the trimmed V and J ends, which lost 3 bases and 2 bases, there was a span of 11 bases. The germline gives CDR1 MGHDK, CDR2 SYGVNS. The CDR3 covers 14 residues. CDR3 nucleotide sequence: TGTGCCAGCAGTGACCCAGCACCAACCTACGAGCAGTACTTC. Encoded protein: CASSDPAPTYEQYF.

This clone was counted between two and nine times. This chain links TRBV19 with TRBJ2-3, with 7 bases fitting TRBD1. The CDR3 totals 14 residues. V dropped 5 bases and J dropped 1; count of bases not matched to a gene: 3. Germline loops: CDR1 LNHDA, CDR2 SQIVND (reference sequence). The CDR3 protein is CASSAGQGTDTQYF. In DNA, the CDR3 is TGTGCCAGTAGTGCTGGACAGGGCACAGATACGCAGTATTTT.

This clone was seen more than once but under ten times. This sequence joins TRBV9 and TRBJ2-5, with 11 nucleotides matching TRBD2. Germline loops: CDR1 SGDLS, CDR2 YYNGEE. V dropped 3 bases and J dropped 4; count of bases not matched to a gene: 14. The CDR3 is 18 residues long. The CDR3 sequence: CASSAGTSGERRGETQYF. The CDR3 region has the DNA TGTGCCAGCAGCGCCGGGACTAGCGGAGAGAGGAGGGGAGAGACCCAGTACTTC.

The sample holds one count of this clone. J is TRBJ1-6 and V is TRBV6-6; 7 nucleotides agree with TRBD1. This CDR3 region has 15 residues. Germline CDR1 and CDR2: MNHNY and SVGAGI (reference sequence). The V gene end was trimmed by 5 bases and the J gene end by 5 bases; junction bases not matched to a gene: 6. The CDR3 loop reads CASSGGQINNSPLHF. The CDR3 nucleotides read TGTGCCAGCAGTGGGGGACAGATCAATAATTCACCCCTCCACTTT.

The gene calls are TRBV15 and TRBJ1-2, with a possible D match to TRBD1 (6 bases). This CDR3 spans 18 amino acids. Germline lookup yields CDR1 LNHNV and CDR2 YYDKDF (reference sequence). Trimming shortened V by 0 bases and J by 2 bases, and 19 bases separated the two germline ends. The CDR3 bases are TGTGCCACCAGCAGAGAATACCTCAGCTCAGGGGTAAACTATGGCTACACCTTC. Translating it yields CATSREYLSSGVNYGYTF.

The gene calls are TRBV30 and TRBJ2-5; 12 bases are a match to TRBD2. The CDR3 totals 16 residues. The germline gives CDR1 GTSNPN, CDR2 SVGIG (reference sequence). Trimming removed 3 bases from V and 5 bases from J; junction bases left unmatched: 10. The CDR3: CAWSSGLAGMGETQYF. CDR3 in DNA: TGTGCCTGGAGCTCCGGACTAGCGGGAATGGGGGAGACCCAGTACTTC.

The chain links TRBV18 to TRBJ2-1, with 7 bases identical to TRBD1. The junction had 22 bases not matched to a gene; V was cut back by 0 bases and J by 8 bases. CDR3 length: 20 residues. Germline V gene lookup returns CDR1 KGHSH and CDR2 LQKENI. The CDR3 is CASSPPGPTRPGTDWDEQFF. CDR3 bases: TGTGCCAGCTCACCACCGGGCCCCACCCGTCCCGGGACAGATTGGGATGAGCAGTTCTTC.

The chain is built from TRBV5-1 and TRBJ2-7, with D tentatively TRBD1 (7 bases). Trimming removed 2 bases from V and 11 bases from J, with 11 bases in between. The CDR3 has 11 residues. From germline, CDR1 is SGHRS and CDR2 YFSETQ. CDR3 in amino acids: CASSLDREEYF. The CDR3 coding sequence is TGCGCCAGCAGCTTAGACAGGGAGGAGTACTTC.

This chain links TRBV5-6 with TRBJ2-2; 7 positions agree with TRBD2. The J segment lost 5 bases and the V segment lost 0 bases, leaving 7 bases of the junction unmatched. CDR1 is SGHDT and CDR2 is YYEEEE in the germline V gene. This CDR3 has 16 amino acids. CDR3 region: CASSLGPSGVTGELFF. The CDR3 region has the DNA TGTGCCAGCAGCTTGGGGCCTAGCGGCGTAACCGGGGAGCTGTTTTTT.

The CDR3 spells CASRGGQGYGYTF. Written as DNA, the CDR3 is TGCGCCAGCAGGGGGGGGCAAGGCTATGGCTACACCTTC. This chain connects TRBV10-2 to TRBJ1-2; a possible D gene is TRBD1 (6 bases). V lost 6 bases and J lost 4, with 12 bases in between. There are 13 residues in the CDR3. The V gene's germline CDR1 is WSHSY and CDR2 SAAADI.

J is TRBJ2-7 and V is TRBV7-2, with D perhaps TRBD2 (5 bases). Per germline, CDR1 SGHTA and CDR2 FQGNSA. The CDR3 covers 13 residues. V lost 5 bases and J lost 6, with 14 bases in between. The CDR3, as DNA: TGTGCCAGCAGCCGGCCCGGGGTTCCCGAGCAGTACTTC. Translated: CASSRPGVPEQYF.

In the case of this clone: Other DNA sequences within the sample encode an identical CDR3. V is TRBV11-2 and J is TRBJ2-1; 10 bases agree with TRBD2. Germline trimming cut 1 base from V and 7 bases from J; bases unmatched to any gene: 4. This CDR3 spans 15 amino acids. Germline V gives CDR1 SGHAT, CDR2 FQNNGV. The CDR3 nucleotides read TGTGCCAGCAGCTTAGTTAGCGGGAGGTCTAATGAGCAGTTCTTC. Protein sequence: CASSLVSGRSNEQFF.

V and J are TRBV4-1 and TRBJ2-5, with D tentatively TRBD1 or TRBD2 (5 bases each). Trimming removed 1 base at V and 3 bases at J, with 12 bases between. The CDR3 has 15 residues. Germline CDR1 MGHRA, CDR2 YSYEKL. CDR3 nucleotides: TGCGCCAGCAGCCAAGGGAGAGGGGCGAAAGAGACCCAGTACTTC. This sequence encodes CASSQGRGAKETQYF.

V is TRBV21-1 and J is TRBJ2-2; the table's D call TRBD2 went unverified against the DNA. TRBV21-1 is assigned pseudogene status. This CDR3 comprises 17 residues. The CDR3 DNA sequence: TGTGCCAGCAGGACAAGGTTAACGGGAGGCGGGACCGGGGAGCTGTTTTTT. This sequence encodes CASRTRLTGGGTGELFF.

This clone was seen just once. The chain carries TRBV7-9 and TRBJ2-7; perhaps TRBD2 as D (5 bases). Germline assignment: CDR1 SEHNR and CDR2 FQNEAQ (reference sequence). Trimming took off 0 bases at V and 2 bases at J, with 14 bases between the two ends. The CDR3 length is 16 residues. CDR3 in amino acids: CASSLALRGPPYEQYF. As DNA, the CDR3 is TGTGCCAGCAGCTTAGCTCTGCGCGGGCCTCCCTACGAGCAGTACTTC.

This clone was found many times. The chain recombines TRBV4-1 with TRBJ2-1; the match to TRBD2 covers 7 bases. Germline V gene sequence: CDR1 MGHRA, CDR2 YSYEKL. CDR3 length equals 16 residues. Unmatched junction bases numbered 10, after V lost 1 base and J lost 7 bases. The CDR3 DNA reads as TGCGCCAGCAGCCAAGTAGGCGGGGGAGCTAGGAATGAGCAGTTCTTC. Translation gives CASSQVGGGARNEQFF.

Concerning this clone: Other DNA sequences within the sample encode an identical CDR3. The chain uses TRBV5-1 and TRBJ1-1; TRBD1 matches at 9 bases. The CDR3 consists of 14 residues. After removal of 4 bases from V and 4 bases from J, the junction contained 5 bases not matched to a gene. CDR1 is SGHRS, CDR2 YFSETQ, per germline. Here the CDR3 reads CASSKGQGGTEAFF. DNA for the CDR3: TGCGCCAGCAGCAAGGGACAGGGCGGCACTGAAGCTTTCTTT.

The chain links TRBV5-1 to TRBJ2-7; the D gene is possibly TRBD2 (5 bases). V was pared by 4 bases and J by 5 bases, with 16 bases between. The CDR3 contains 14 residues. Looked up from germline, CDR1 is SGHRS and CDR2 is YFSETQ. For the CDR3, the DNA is TGCGCCAGCAGCGAGGGCCAGGTGAGGGACGAGCAGTACTTC. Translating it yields CASSEGQVRDEQYF.

The CDR3 nucleotides are TGCGCCAGCAGCTTGGATGGGACAGGGACAAACACCATATATTTT. Residues: CASSLDGTGTNTIYF. The genes are TRBV5-1 and TRBJ1-3, with 9 bases aligning to TRBD1. CDR3 length equals 15 residues. The V and J ends lost 0 bases and 6 bases, in that order; junction bases with no gene match: 4. Germline loops: CDR1 SGHRS, CDR2 YFSETQ.

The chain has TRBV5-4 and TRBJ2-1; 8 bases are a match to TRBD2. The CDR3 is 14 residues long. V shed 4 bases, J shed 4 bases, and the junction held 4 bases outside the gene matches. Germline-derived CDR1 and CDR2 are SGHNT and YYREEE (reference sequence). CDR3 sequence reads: CASSTGGPYNEQFF. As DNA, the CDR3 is TGTGCCAGCAGCACGGGGGGGCCGTACAATGAGCAGTTCTTC.

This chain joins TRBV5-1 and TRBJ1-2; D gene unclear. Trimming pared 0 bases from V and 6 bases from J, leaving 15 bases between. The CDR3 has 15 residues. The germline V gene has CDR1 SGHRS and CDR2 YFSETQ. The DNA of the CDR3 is TGCGCCAGCAGCTTGGGGCGTTGGGGAACGGATGGCTACACCTTC. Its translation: CASSLGRWGTDGYTF.

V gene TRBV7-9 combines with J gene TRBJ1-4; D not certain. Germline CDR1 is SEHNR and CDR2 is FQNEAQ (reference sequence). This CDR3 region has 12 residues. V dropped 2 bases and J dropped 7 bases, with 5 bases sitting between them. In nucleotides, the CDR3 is TGTGCCAGCAGCTTAATTCTTGAAAAACTGTTTTTT. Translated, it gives CASSLILEKLFF.

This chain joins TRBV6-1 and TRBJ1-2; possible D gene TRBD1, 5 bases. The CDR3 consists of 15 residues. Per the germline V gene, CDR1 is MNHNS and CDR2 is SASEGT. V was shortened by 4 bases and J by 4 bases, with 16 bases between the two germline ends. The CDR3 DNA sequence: TGTGCCAGCAGTGCTGACAGCTACCCCATCTATGGCTACACCTTC. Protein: CASSADSYPIYGYTF.

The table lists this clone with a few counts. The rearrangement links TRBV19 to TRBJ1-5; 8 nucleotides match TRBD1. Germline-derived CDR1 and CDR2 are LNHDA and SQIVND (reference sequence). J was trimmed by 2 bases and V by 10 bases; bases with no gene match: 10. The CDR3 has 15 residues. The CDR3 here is CATQTGGSGNQPQHF. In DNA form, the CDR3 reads TGTGCCACCCAAACAGGGGGATCGGGCAATCAGCCCCAGCATTTT.

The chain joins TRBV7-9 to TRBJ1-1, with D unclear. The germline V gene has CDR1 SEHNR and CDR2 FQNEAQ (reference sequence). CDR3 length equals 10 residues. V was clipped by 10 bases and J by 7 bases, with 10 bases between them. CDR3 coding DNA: TGTGCCACCGGGCGCCTTGAAGCTTTCTTT. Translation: CATGRLEAFF.